Reported below is one T cell receptor (beta chain). CD8 cells regarded as naive lacked CD45RO, were positively chosen for CCR7, and omitted terminally differentiated effector memory CD45RA+ cells. This entry is derived from a study of shared clonotypes between healthy human individuals. This table comes from immunoSEQ multiplex PCR, and its TCRdb copy is limited to in-frame clones, with some not included. The data contain about 680,000 clones, around 92% of them seen just once; the ten biggest clones take up roughly 22%. Sequencing was done on a sample of naive CD8+ T cells sorted from blood. The clonotype comes from a man aged 25-40 years in good health.

The CDR3 DNA reads TGTGCCAGCTCTGGACCGTCCTCTGGAAACACCATATATTTT. It translates to CASSGPSSGNTIYF. This chain joins TRBV5-6 and TRBJ1-3, with D unresolved. The CDR3 runs to 14 residues. CDR1 is SGHDT and CDR2 is YYEEEE in the germline V gene. The V end was cut by 7 bases, the J end by 0 bases, with 11 bases between.